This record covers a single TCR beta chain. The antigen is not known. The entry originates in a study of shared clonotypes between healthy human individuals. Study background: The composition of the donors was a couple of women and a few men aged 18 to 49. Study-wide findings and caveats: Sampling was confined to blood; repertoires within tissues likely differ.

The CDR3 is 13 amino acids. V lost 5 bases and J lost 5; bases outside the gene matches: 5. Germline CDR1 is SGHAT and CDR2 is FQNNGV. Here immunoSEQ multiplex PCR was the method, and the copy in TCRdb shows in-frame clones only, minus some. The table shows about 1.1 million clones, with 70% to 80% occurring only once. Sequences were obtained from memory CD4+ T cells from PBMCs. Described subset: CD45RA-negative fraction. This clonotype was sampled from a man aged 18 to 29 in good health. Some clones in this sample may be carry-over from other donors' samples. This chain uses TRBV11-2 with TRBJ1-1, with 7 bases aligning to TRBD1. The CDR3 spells CASSVRGRTEAFF. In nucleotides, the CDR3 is TGTGCCAGCAGCGTCAGGGGGAGAACTGAAGCTTTCTTT. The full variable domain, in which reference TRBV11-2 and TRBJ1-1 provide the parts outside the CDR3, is EAGVAQSPRYKIIEKRQSVAFWCNPISGHATLYWYQQILGQGPKLLIQFQNNGVVDDSQLPKDRFSAERLKGVDSTLKIQPAKLEDSAVYLCASSVRGRTEAFFGQGTRLTVV.